This section outlines one T cell receptor (beta chain) sequence together with its context. What it recognizes is unknown. V lost 4 bases and J lost 3, with 16 bases in between. The CDR3 totals 15 residues. Germline V lookup: CDR1 SGHDT, CDR2 YYEEEE. These data are taken from a study of cytomegalovirus exposure and HLA in healthy donors. Study overall: The early release's HLA-typed donors yielded roughly 85 million unique TCRs.

Study-wide results and caveats: Presence/absence analyses assumed roughly uniform sequencing depth across donors. As a later analysis showed, a missense DCLRE1C variant was linked to trimming of TCR beta V- and J-genes. DRB1 showed the most TCR associations and HLA-C the fewest in a later analysis, as rates varied by HLA locus.

The PCR ran on 60 Vbeta and 13 Jbeta primers. Clones were read by immunoSEQ multiplex PCR, and TCRdb kept only the in-frame ones, dropping some. The table lists approximately 150,000 clones, 75% to 80% of them singletons. The rearrangement uses TRBV5-6 and TRBJ1-1; D may be TRBD1 (6 bases). The receptor was derived from a female donor in good health and CMV-seronegative. Sequencing was performed on PBMCs. CDR3 bases: TGTGCCAGCAGCCCGACGTGGGGGCCGGACACTGAAGCTTTCTTT. Protein sequence: CASSPTWGPDTEAFF.